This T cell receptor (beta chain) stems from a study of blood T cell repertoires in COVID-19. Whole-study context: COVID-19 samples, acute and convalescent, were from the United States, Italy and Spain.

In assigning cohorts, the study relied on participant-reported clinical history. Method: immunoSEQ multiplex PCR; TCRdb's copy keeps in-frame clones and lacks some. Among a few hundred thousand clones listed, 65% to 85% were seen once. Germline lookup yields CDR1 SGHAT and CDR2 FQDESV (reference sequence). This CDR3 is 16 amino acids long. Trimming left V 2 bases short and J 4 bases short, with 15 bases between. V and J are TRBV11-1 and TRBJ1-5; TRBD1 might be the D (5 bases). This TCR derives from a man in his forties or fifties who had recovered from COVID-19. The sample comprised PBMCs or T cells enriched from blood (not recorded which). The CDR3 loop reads CASSLNNAGHNQPQHF. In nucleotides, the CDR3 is TGTGCCAGCAGCTTAAATAACGCAGGGCATAATCAGCCCCAGCATTTT.